These 13 T cell receptor beta chains originate from one sample sequenced in a study of blood T cell repertoires in COVID-19. Generated by immunoSEQ multiplex PCR, the TCRdb table keeps only in-frame clones and is missing some. The sample contains a few hundred thousand clones, 70% to 90% of which appear only once. The specimen sequenced was PBMCs or T cells enriched from blood (not recorded which). Receptors were obtained from a woman between 25 and 40 years old who had recovered from COVID-19.

V gene TRBV5-1 combines with J gene TRBJ2-7; D call uncertain. V lost 5 bases and J lost 2, with 11 bases in between. The CDR3 contains 13 residues. CDR1 is SGHRS and CDR2 is YFSETQ in the germline V gene. The CDR3 DNA reads as TGCGCCAGCAGTCGTGCTGGAGCCTACGAGCAGTACTTC. Translating gives CASSRAGAYEQYF.

V is TRBV20-1 and J is TRBJ1-3, with D unclear. CDR1 and CDR2 from the germline V gene are DFQATT and SNEGSKA (reference sequence). The V and J ends lost 4 bases and 3 bases respectively, with 4 bases between them. This CDR3 is 11 amino acids long. The CDR3 protein is CSANLGNTIYF. Here the CDR3 DNA reads TGCAGTGCTAATCTTGGAAACACCATATATTTT.

The J gene is TRBJ1-2, the V gene TRBV12-3 or TRBV12-4; 7 bases map to TRBD1. J lost 4 bases, V lost 5 bases, and 4 bases had no gene match. The CDR3 spans 13 residues. As DNA, the CDR3 is TGTGCCAGCAGTCTTGAGGGGGCCTATGGCTACACCTTC. Protein sequence: CASSLEGAYGYTF.

V and J are TRBV5-5 and TRBJ2-1, with 8 bases aligning to TRBD2. CDR3 size: 19 residues. Germline-derived CDR1 and CDR2 are SGHKS and YYEKEE (reference sequence). V lost 4 bases and J lost 0; bases outside the gene matches: 15. CDR3 sequence (DNA): TGTGCCAGCAGCCTGGGACGTGGGCGGGGGGCAAGCTCCTACAATGAGCAGTTCTTC. Translating gives CASSLGRGRGASSYNEQFF. Drawing the rest from reference TRBV5-5 and TRBJ2-1, the complete variable domain is DAGVTQSPTHLIKTRGQQVTLRCSPISGHKSVSWYQQVLGQGPQFIFQYYEKEERGRGNFPDRFSARQFPNYSSELNVNALLLGDSALYLCASSLGRGRGASSYNEQFFGPGTRLTVL.

The rearrangement links TRBV19 to TRBJ1-2; D is unresolved. CDR1 LNHDA and CDR2 SQIVND come from the germline V gene (reference sequence). CDR3 length: 12 residues. V lost 9 bases and J lost 4, with 12 bases in between. CDR3 amino acids: CASVTAGYGYTF. In DNA, the CDR3 is TGTGCCAGCGTCACCGCGGGCTATGGCTACACCTTC.

This chain connects TRBV10-1 to TRBJ2-3; no firm D call. The CDR3 length is 14 residues. CDR1 is WNHNN, CDR2 SYGVQD, per germline (reference sequence). Trimming took off 2 bases at V and 0 bases at J, with 6 bases between the two ends. CDR3 sequence reads: CASSEVGSTDTQYF. The CDR3 region has the DNA TGCGCCAGCAGTGAGGTCGGTAGCACAGATACGCAGTATTTT.

The chain has TRBV30 and TRBJ1-6; D call uncertain. V lost 2 bases to trimming and J lost 0 bases, with 5 bases between them. CDR1 GTSNPN and CDR2 SVGIG come from the germline V gene (reference sequence). The CDR3 consists of 14 residues. The CDR3 here is CAWSLSSYNSPLHF. The CDR3 DNA follows: TGTGCCTGGAGTTTGAGCTCCTATAATTCACCCCTCCACTTT.

This clone came up many times. This chain joins TRBV25-1 and TRBJ1-2; a possible D gene is TRBD1 (6 bases). The length of the CDR3 is 13 residues. Germline CDR1 MGHDK, CDR2 SYGVNS. The germline V and J ends were trimmed by 4 bases and 6 bases, with 12 bases remaining between them. The CDR3 reads CASSAGTNDGYTF. The CDR3 DNA is TGTGCCAGCAGTGCCGGGACAAATGATGGCTACACCTTC.

This sequence joins TRBV7-9 and TRBJ1-5; no clear D gene. The CDR3 contains 14 residues. V was pared by 0 bases and J by 4 bases, with 7 bases between. Germline V CDR1 and CDR2: SEHNR, FQNEAQ (reference sequence). This chain's CDR3 is CASSLAASNQPQHF. DNA of the CDR3: TGTGCCAGCAGCTTAGCGGCATCTAATCAGCCCCAGCATTTT.

The rearrangement links TRBV27 to TRBJ1-1, with D hard to call. Trimming removed 3 bases at V and 5 bases at J, with 10 bases between. This CDR3 spans 13 amino acids. Looked up from germline, CDR1 is MNHEY and CDR2 is SMNVEV (reference sequence). The CDR3 sequence is CASSFTRGTEAFF. CDR3 bases: TGTGCCAGCAGTTTCACGAGAGGGACTGAAGCTTTCTTT.

This chain joins TRBV5-1 and TRBJ2-7; D perhaps matches TRBD2 (7 bases). Germline loops: CDR1 SGHRS, CDR2 YFSETQ. There are 15 residues in the CDR3. V was clipped by 1 base and J by 6 bases, with 17 bases between them. CDR3 nucleotides: TGCGCCAGCAGCTTGTACGGGGGGCGCCCCCCCGAGCAGTACTTC. It encodes CASSLYGGRPPEQYF.

This clone was found a few times. The rearrangement joins TRBV19 to TRBJ1-1, with 7 bases aligning to TRBD1. V was pared by 5 bases and J by 6 bases, with 12 bases of the junction left unmatched. Germline-derived CDR1 and CDR2 are LNHDA and SQIVND (reference sequence). This CDR3 spans 15 amino acids. The CDR3 DNA is TGTGCCAGTAGTCAAAAGACAGGGCAGGGATCTGAAGCTTTCTTT. Protein: CASSQKTGQGSEAFF.

The chain's CDR3 is CASNSLGNSPLHF. CDR3 DNA sequence: TGTGCCAGCAACAGCTTGGGTAATTCACCCCTCCACTTT. The rearrangement links TRBV7-2 to TRBJ1-6; no firm D call. This CDR3 contains 13 residues. Germline CDR1 SGHTA, CDR2 FQGNSA. V lost 7 bases, J lost 6 bases, and 10 bases lay in between.